The entry below describes one T cell receptor (beta chain). Its antigen is still unknown. The germline V gene encodes CDR1 SGHTA and CDR2 FQGNSA. CDR3 length: 15 residues. V was clipped by 1 base and J by 5 bases, with 14 bases between them. The data are from a study of CD8 T cells in Susac syndrome. On the study more broadly: Sequenced Susac syndrome patients included five or six with active disease and under ten who were in remission. Study outcomes and limitations: In TEMRA cells and active patients, CD8+ clonal expansion in Susac reached its peak.

The RNA, 0.5 to 1 ug, was put through reverse transcription using random hexamers. One entry per CDR3 protein results from TCRdb running MiXCR on the immunoSEQ multiplex PCR reads. The table lists 92,000 or so distinct CDR3 sequences, roughly 95% of them singletons. This chain joins TRBV7-2 and TRBJ2-5; D unresolved. The sequenced sample was CD8+ T cells from PBMCs. The receptor's source is a human donor with Susac syndrome. In DNA form, the CDR3 reads TGTGCCAGCAGCTTAGGCCCTTCCCCGAGGGAGACCCAGTACTTC. The encoded protein is CASSLGPSPRETQYF.